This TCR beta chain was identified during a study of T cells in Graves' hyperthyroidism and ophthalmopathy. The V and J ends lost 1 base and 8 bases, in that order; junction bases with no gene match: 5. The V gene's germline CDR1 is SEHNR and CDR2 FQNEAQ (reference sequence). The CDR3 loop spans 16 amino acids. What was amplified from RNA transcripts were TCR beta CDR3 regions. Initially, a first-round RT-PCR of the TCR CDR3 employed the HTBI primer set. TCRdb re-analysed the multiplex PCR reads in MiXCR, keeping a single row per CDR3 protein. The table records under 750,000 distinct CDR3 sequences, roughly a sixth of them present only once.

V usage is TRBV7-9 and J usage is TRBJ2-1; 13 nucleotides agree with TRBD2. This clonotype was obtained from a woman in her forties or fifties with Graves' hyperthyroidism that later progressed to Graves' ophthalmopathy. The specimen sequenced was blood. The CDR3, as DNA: TGTGCCAGCAGCTTAGAACTAGCGGGGGGGCAGGATGAGCAGTTCTTC. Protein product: CASSLELAGGQDEQFF. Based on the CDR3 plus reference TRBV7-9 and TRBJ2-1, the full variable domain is DTGVSQNPRHKITKRGQNVTFRCDPISEHNRLYWYRQTLGQGPEFLTYFQNEAQLEKSRLLSDRFSAERPKGSFSTLEIQRTEQGDSAMYLCASSLELAGGQDEQFFGPGTRLTVL.